Below, 30 T cell receptor beta chains from the same sample are listed, as sequenced in a study of early T cells in non-severe SARS-CoV-2 infection. TCRdb re-called the 5' RACE reads through MiXCR, storing one row per CDR3 protein. The sample has over 90,000 distinct CDR3 sequences; around 13% are singletons. The sequenced sample consisted of whole blood. The receptors come from an adult who was a healthcare worker with PCR-confirmed SARS-CoV-2 infection or an uninfected control (not recorded which).

This clonotype was seen more than once but under ten times. The rearrangement uses TRBV20-1 and TRBJ2-7, with 8 bases fitting TRBD2. Germline V gene lookup returns CDR1 DFQATT and CDR2 SNEGSKA (reference sequence). The CDR3 totals 16 residues. Trimming took 0 bases from V and 3 from J; bases not matched to a gene: 10. The DNA for the CDR3 is TGCAGTGCTAGAGATCGGGGGCGGGAGGATCGCTACGAGCAGTACTTC. It encodes CSARDRGREDRYEQYF.

Regarding this clonotype: An end of the junction does not agree with germline; a read error may underlie this. The gene calls are TRBV18 and TRBJ2-1; TRBD2 matches 9 bases. The germline V gene encodes CDR1 KGHSH and CDR2 LQKENI. The CDR3 length is 15 residues. The chain's CDR3 is CASSRGSGSYNEQSF. CDR3 in DNA: TGTGCCAGCTCACGGGGTAGCGGGAGTTACAATGAGCAGTCCTTC.

This clonotype was seen more than once but under ten times. This sequence joins TRBV28 and TRBJ1-1, with 7 bases aligning to TRBD1. The CDR3 is 15 residues long. Trimming cost V 4 bases and J 0 bases; bases outside gene matches: 5. The V gene's germline CDR1 is MDHEN and CDR2 SYDVKM. The CDR3 here is CASSSRGAMNTEAFF. The CDR3 DNA sequence: TGTGCCAGCAGTTCCAGGGGGGCTATGAACACTGAAGCTTTCTTT.

The J gene is TRBJ2-2, the V gene TRBV5-1, with D tentatively TRBD1 or TRBD2 (6 bases each). Germline assignment: CDR1 SGHRS and CDR2 YFSETQ. This CDR3 is built from 19 residues. V gave up 4 bases and J gave up 1 base, with 23 bases separating them. For the CDR3, the DNA is TGCGCCAGCAGCCCAGGAGGGCCAGGGGCGATAAAGAACACCGGGGAGCTGTTTTTT. Its translation: CASSPGGPGAIKNTGELFF.

The CDR3 region has the DNA TGCAGCGTTCTGACAAGAACCTACAATGAGCAGTTCTTC. Translating it yields CSVLTRTYNEQFF. The V and J genes are TRBV29-1 and TRBJ2-1; D is unclear. Trimming left V 5 bases short and J 2 bases short, with 10 bases between. CDR3 size: 13 residues. CDR1 is SQVTM and CDR2 is ANQGSEA in the germline V gene.

The rearrangement joins TRBV12-3 or TRBV12-4 to TRBJ2-1, with D unclear. With 2 bases removed from V and 7 bases from J, the gap between germline ends came to 12 bases. This CDR3 region has 14 residues. The CDR3 coding sequence is TGTGCCAGCAGTTTATCTGGAACATCTAATGAGCAGTTCTTC. It translates to CASSLSGTSNEQFF.

V usage is TRBV20-1 and J usage is TRBJ1-3; no definite D call. This CDR3 region has 11 residues. The germline CDR1 and CDR2 sequences are DFQATT and SNEGSKA (reference sequence). V shed 5 bases and J shed 4 bases, with 6 bases lying between them. This CDR3 is CSAYSGNTIYF. Here the CDR3 DNA reads TGCAGTGCTTACTCGGGAAACACCATATATTTT.

In the case of this clonotype: A much larger clone differs from this one at a single base, so this may be a read error. The chain has TRBV12-3 or TRBV12-4 and TRBJ1-3; D is unresolved. The CDR3 consists of 15 residues. V was pared by 7 bases and J by 9 bases, with 22 bases between. The CDR3 DNA reads as TGTGCCAGCACCCTAAACGGCGCGGTTAAAAGCACCATATATTTT. As protein: CASTLNGAVKSTIYF.

This clonotype was recorded many times. The chain employs TRBV9 and TRBJ2-5; D gene uncertain. From germline, CDR1 is SGDLS and CDR2 YYNGEE. V shed 0 bases and J shed 1 base, with 7 bases lying between them. This CDR3 contains 14 residues. The CDR3 region is CASSVGGSQETQYF. CDR3 sequence (DNA): TGTGCCAGCAGCGTAGGGGGATCCCAAGAGACCCAGTACTTC.

This clonotype has only a few counts. The rearrangement joins TRBV28 to TRBJ1-5, with unresolved D. The CDR3 consists of 11 residues. Trimming took 2 bases from V and 6 from J, leaving 2 bases between them. The V gene's germline CDR1 is MDHEN and CDR2 SYDVKM. As DNA, the CDR3 is TGTGCCAGCAGTTTAGCTCAGCCCCAGCATTTT. Protein: CASSLAQPQHF.

This clonotype was seen a handful of times. This chain uses TRBV5-1 with TRBJ2-3, with 9 bases that match TRBD1. The length of the CDR3 is 13 residues. Germline assignment: CDR1 SGHRS and CDR2 YFSETQ. The junction had 3 bases not matched to a gene; V was cut back by 6 bases and J by 4 bases. CDR3 region: CASMGTGSDTQYF. CDR3 coding DNA: TGCGCCAGCATGGGGACAGGGTCAGATACGCAGTATTTT.

This clonotype was counted many times. V is TRBV28 and J is TRBJ2-3, with 9 bases that match TRBD1. With V trimmed by 6 bases and J by 6 bases, 13 bases remained unmatched. The CDR3 totals 16 residues. Per germline, CDR1 MDHEN and CDR2 SYDVKM. CDR3 coding DNA: TGTGCCAGCAGCCGCACCGGGACAGGGCGATGGGATACGCAGTATTTT. Residues: CASSRTGTGRWDTQYF.

This clonotype was counted between two and nine times. The CDR3 reads CASSPLGVDTEAFF. CDR3 nucleotide sequence: TGTGCCAGCAGCCCCCTAGGTGTAGACACTGAAGCTTTCTTT. This sequence joins TRBV28 and TRBJ1-1; D unresolved. Germline V CDR1 and CDR2: MDHEN, SYDVKM. The CDR3 totals 14 residues. Trimming left V 6 bases short and J 3 bases short, with 14 bases between.

The chain links TRBV7-8 to TRBJ2-7; 8 nucleotides match TRBD2. V trimming: 3 bases; J trimming: 6 bases; junction bases outside the gene matches: 4. This CDR3 comprises 13 residues. Germline V lookup: CDR1 SGHVS, CDR2 FQNEAQ. CDR3 loop: CASSFGGAAEQYF. The CDR3 nucleotides are TGTGCCAGCAGCTTCGGGGGGGCTGCCGAGCAGTACTTC.

V is TRBV29-1 and J is TRBJ2-5, with D possibly being TRBD2 (6 bases). Germline-derived CDR1 and CDR2 are SQVTM and ANQGSEA. The CDR3 runs 12 residues. The V end lost 8 bases, the J end lost 5 bases, and 15 bases lay between the germline ends. CDR3 bases: TGCAGCTACGAGGGAGGCAGCGAGACCCAGTACTTC. It translates to CSYEGGSETQYF.

The rearrangement joins TRBV11-2 to TRBJ2-3; 8 bases are shared with TRBD2. From germline, CDR1 is SGHAT and CDR2 FQNNGV. The trim removed 2 bases at V and 7 bases at J, leaving 17 bases unmatched. This CDR3 has 18 amino acids. CDR3 in amino acids: CASSLWLLADTRSHTQYF. The CDR3 DNA reads TGTGCCAGCAGCTTATGGCTACTAGCGGACACCCGATCACATACGCAGTATTTT.

This clonotype has a count of ten or more. The chain joins TRBV28 to TRBJ1-5; D is possibly TRBD1 (6 bases). Germline CDR1 reads MDHEN; CDR2 reads SYDVKM. Trimming left V 5 bases short and J 4 bases short, with 12 bases between. The CDR3 contains 14 residues. In DNA form, the CDR3 reads TGTGCCAGCAGTCTCAACAGGGTTAATCAGCCCCAGCATTTT. It encodes CASSLNRVNQPQHF.

This clonotype was counted between two and nine times. The chain combines TRBV19 with TRBJ2-1, with D hard to call. Trimming took 3 bases from V and 0 from J, leaving 9 bases between them. Germline V gene sequence: CDR1 LNHDA, CDR2 SQIVND (reference sequence). This CDR3 is built from 15 residues. The CDR3 sequence: CASSMTSSSYNEQFF. DNA of the CDR3: TGTGCCAGTAGTATGACATCCAGCTCCTACAATGAGCAGTTCTTC.

The rearrangement links TRBV5-1 to TRBJ2-5; TRBD2 aligns across 7 bases. The CDR3 is 14 amino acids. Germline CDR1 SGHRS, CDR2 YFSETQ. V gave up 0 bases and J gave up 5 bases; unmatched junction bases: 4. The CDR3 sequence is CASSLVAGVETQYF. The CDR3 DNA sequence: TGCGCCAGCAGCTTGGTGGCGGGAGTGGAGACCCAGTACTTC.

The chain uses TRBV6-2 or TRBV6-3 and TRBJ1-2; the D is unclear. Trimming removed 6 bases from V and 2 bases from J, with 10 bases in between. CDR1 and CDR2 (germline): MNHEY, SVGEGT. The CDR3 has 13 amino acids. This CDR3 reads CASSLSRNYGYTF. In DNA form, the CDR3 reads TGTGCCAGCAGCCTGTCGCGGAACTATGGCTACACCTTC.

Ten or more counts support this clonotype. The chain links TRBV9 to TRBJ2-1; 8 bases are shared with TRBD1. With 1 base clipped from V and 9 bases from J, the junction kept 9 bases outside the gene matches. Germline V lookup: CDR1 SGDLS, CDR2 YYNGEE. The length of the CDR3 is 15 residues. CDR3 sequence reads: CASSVQGTGEGEQFF. CDR3 coding DNA: TGTGCCAGCAGCGTACAGGGGACAGGAGAGGGTGAGCAGTTCTTC. Full variable domain (remainder filled in from reference TRBV9 and TRBJ2-1): DSGVTQTPKHLITATGQRVTLRCSPRSGDLSVYWYQQSLDQGLQFLIQYYNGEERAKGNILERFSAQQFPDLHSELNLSSLELGDSALYFCASSVQGTGEGEQFFGPGTRLTVL.

The rearrangement links TRBV11-3 to TRBJ2-3, with D unclear. Germline V lookup: CDR1 SGHNT, CDR2 YENEEA. The CDR3 runs 17 residues. Trimming stripped 1 base from V and 2 bases from J, with 16 bases between. CDR3 loop: CASSLGFSTFATDTQYF. CDR3 nucleotides: TGTGCCAGCAGCTTAGGGTTTAGTACCTTTGCCACAGATACGCAGTATTTT.

This clonotype was seen ten or more times. This chain uses TRBV11-2 with TRBJ2-7; tentatively, D is TRBD2 (6 bases). The CDR3 is 13 residues long. With 4 bases removed from V and 2 bases from J, the gap between germline ends came to 9 bases. Looked up from germline, CDR1 is SGHAT and CDR2 is FQNNGV. CDR3 DNA: TGTGCCAGCAGCTACGAGCGGGCCTACGAGCAGTACTTC. Residues: CASSYERAYEQYF.

This clonotype was recorded at least ten times. The chain carries TRBV6-2 or TRBV6-3 and TRBJ2-1; tentatively, D is TRBD1 or TRBD2 (5 bases each). V gave up 5 bases and J gave up 7 bases, with 12 bases separating them. CDR1 is MNHEY, CDR2 SVGEGT, per germline. This CDR3 spans 13 amino acids. The CDR3, as DNA: TGTGCCAGCAGTACCGGGACCAGGAATGAGCAGTTCTTC. Translation: CASSTGTRNEQFF.

V is TRBV5-4 and J is TRBJ2-5, with D possibly TRBD1 on 6 matching bases. CDR1 SGHNT and CDR2 YYREEE come from the germline V gene (reference sequence). Trimming removed 0 bases at V and 2 bases at J, with 11 bases between. The CDR3 has 15 amino acids. CDR3 in amino acids: CASSLARGVQETQYF. The CDR3 DNA sequence: TGTGCCAGCAGCTTGGCCAGGGGAGTTCAAGAGACCCAGTACTTC.

This clonotype was observed a few times. J is TRBJ1-1 and V is TRBV15; D unresolved. CDR3 length: 17 residues. Trimming pared 0 bases from V and 1 base from J, leaving 15 bases between. From germline, CDR1 is LNHNV and CDR2 YYDKDF (reference sequence). The DNA for the CDR3 is TGTGCCACCAGCAGAGACCAGCGGGAGATTGCGAACACTGAAGCTTTCTTT. It codes for CATSRDQREIANTEAFF. The variable domain in full, completed from reference TRBV15 and TRBJ1-1, reads DAMVIQNPRYQVTQFGKPVTLSCSQTLNHNVMYWYQQKSSQAPKLLFHYYDKDFNNEADTPDNFQSRRPNTSFCFLDIRSPGLGDTAMYLCATSRDQREIANTEAFFGQGTRLTVV.

This clonotype was detected ten times or more. The V call is TRBV19, the J call TRBJ2-1; tentatively, D is TRBD2 (5 bases). Trimming cost V 3 bases and J 6 bases, with 6 bases left between them. CDR1 is LNHDA, CDR2 SQIVND, per germline (reference sequence). The CDR3 is 12 amino acids. As DNA, the CDR3 is TGTGCCAGTAGTATTGGAGGCAATGAGCAGTTCTTC. Encoded protein: CASSIGGNEQFF.

This clonotype was counted only a few times. The chain joins TRBV11-2 to TRBJ2-3, with no clear D. Trimming took off 5 bases at V and 1 base at J, with 4 bases between the two ends. This CDR3 region has 12 residues. In germline, CDR1 is SGHAT, CDR2 FQNNGV. CDR3 in DNA: TGTGCCAGCAGCGCTGGCACAGATACGCAGTATTTT. It is translated as CASSAGTDTQYF.

This chain links TRBV7-9 with TRBJ1-1; D unresolved. The CDR3 totals 12 residues. The V gene's germline CDR1 is SEHNR and CDR2 FQNEAQ (reference sequence). V lost 5 bases and J lost 4, with 8 bases in between. The CDR3 DNA is TGTGCCAGCAGCCCAGGAAGCACTGAAGCTTTCTTT. Its protein is CASSPGSTEAFF.

This clonotype was recorded at least ten times. V and J are TRBV20-1 and TRBJ1-2; tentatively, D is TRBD1 (5 bases). V was trimmed by 2 bases and J by 7 bases, leaving 11 bases between them. The CDR3 length is 12 residues. Per the germline V gene, CDR1 is DFQATT and CDR2 is SNEGSKA (reference sequence). CDR3 bases: TGCAGTGCTAGATCAGGGTTGGGTGGCTACACCTTC. Its protein product is CSARSGLGGYTF.